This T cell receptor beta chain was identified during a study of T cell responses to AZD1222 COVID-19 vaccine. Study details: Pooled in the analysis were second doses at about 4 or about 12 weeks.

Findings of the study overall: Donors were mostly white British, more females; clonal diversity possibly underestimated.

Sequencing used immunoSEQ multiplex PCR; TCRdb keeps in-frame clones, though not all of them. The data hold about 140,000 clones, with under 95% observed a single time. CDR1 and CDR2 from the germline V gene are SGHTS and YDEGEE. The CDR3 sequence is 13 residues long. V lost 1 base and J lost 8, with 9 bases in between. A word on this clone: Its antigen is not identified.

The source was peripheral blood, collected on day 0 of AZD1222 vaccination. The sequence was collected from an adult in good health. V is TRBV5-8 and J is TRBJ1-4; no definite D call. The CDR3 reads CASSLRRGEKLFF. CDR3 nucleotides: TGTGCCAGCAGCTTGAGGCGAGGGGAAAAACTGTTTTTT.